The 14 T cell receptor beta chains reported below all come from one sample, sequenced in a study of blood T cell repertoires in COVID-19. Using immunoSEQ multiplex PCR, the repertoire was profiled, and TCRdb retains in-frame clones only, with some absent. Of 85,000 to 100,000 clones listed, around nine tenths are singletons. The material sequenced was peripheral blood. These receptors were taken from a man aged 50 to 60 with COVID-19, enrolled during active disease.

CDR3 nucleotide sequence: TGTGCCAGCAGCCCACGCGGGGGTTCACCCCTCCACTTT. Its translation is CASSPRGGSPLHF. The J gene is TRBJ1-6, the V gene TRBV3-1 (or the pseudogene TRBV3-2); the D gene is possibly TRBD1 (5 bases). V was pared by 4 bases and J by 9 bases, with 10 bases between. The CDR3 length is 13 residues. Germline CDR1 reads LGHDT; CDR2 reads YNNKEL (reference sequence).

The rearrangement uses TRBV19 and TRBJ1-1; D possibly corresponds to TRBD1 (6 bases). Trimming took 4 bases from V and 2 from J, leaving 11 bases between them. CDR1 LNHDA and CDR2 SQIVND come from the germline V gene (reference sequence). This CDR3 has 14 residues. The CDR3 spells CASSTGTINTEAFF. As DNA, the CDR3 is TGTGCCAGTAGTACCGGGACAATCAACACTGAAGCTTTCTTT.

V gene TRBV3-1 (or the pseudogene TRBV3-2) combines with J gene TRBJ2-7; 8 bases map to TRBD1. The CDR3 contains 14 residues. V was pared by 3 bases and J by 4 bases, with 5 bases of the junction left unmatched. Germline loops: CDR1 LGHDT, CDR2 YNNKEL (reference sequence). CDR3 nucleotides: TGTGCCAGCAGCCATACAGGGGGGAGGTACGAGCAGTACTTC. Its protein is CASSHTGGRYEQYF.

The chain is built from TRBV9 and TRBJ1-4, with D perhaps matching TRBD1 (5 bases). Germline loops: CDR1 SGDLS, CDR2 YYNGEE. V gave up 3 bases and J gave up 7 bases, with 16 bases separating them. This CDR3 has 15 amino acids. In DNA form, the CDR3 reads TGTGCCAGCAGCGACGGGCCCGCCGGGGGTGAAAAACTGTTTTTT. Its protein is CASSDGPAGGEKLFF.

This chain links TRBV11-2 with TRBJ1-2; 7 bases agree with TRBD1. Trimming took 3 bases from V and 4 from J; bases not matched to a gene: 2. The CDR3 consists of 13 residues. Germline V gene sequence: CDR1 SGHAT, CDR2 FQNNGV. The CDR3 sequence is CASSLDRLYGYTF. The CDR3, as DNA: TGTGCCAGCAGCTTGGACAGGCTCTATGGCTACACCTTC.

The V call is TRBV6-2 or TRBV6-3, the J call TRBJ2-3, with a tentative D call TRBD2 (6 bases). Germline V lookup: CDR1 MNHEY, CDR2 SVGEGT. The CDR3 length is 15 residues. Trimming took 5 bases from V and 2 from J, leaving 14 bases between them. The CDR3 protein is CASSNWDWYTDTQYF. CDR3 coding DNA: TGTGCCAGCAGTAATTGGGACTGGTACACAGATACGCAGTATTTT.

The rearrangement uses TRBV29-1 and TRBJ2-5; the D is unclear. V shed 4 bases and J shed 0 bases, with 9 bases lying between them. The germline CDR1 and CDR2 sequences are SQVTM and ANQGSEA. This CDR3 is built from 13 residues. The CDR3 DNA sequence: TGCAGCGTTGCTTGGCAGTACCAAGAGACCCAGTACTTC. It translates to CSVAWQYQETQYF.

CDR3 loop: CATSRDVFDTGSPLHF. The DNA for the CDR3 is TGTGCCACCAGCAGAGACGTCTTCGACACAGGATCACCCCTCCACTTT. The V and J genes are TRBV15 and TRBJ1-6; maybe TRBD1 (5 bases). Germline lookup yields CDR1 LNHNV and CDR2 YYDKDF (reference sequence). The V end lost 0 bases, the J end lost 10 bases, and 16 bases lay between the germline ends. This CDR3 comprises 16 residues.

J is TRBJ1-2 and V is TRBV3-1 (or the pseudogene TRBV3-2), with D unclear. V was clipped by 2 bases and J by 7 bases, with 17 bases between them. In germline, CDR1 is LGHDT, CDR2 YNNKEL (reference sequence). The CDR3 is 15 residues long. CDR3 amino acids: CASSQPSDLRRGYTF. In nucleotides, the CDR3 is TGTGCCAGCAGCCAACCAAGCGACCTAAGGCGTGGCTACACCTTC.

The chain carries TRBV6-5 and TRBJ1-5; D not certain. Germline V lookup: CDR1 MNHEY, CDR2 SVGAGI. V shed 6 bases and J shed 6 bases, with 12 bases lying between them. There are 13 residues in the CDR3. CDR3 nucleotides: TGTGCCAGCAGGGCCAGGCTCTTTCAGCCCCAGCATTTT. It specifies CASRARLFQPQHF.

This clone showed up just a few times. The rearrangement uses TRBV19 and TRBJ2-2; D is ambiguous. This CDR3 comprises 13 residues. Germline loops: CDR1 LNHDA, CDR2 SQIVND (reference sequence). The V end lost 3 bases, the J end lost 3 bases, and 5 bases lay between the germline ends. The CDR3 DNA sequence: TGTGCCAGTAGTATGGCACACACCGGGGAGCTGTTTTTT. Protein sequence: CASSMAHTGELFF.

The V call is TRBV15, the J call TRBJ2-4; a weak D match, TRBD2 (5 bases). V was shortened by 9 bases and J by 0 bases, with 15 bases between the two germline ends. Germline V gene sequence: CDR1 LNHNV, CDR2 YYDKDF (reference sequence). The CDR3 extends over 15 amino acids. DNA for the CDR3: TGTGCCACTACGAGCCAAGGACTAGCCAAAAACATTCAGTACTTC. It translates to CATTSQGLAKNIQYF.

The CDR3, as DNA: TGTGCCAGCAGCCTAGAGAGGGTAGGATCCACTGAAGCTTTCTTT. Protein sequence: CASSLERVGSTEAFF. The gene calls are TRBV7-2 and TRBJ1-1; unclear D gene. V was trimmed by 5 bases and J by 4 bases, leaving 17 bases between them. The CDR3 loop spans 15 amino acids. The germline gives CDR1 SGHTA, CDR2 FQGNSA.

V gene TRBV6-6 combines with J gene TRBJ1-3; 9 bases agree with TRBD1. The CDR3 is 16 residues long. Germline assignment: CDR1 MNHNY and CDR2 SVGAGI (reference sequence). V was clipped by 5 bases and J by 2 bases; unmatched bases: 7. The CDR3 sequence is CASSQTGTGTGNTIYF. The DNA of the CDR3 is TGTGCCAGCAGTCAAACCGGGACAGGGACTGGAAACACCATATATTTT.